Each of the 26 T cell receptor beta chains below was sequenced from the same sample in a study of Ad26.COV2.S vaccination and SARS-CoV-2 variants. Data came from immunoSEQ multiplex PCR; TCRdb stores just in-frame clones and leaves some out. The table lists a few hundred thousand clones, roughly 90% of them singletons. Indicated treatment: 15 to 20 received Ad26.COV2.S at low or high dose, single or two shots; 5 received placebo; per-sample allocation not given. After the first vaccine or placebo injection, samples were drawn on day 63. The input for sequencing was peripheral blood, taken in a trial of Ad26.COV2.S vaccine versus placebo. These TCRs come from a person between 18 and 65 years old who received the Ad26.COV2.S COVID-19 vaccine or a placebo.

This chain links TRBV6-2 or TRBV6-3 with TRBJ2-3; unclear D gene. The V end lost 2 bases, the J end lost 5 bases, and 14 bases lay between the germline ends. This CDR3 region has 15 residues. Per germline, CDR1 MNHEY and CDR2 SVGEGT. CDR3 nucleotide sequence: TGTGCCAGCAGTTACCCCTCGGGCGGCGGAGATACGCAGTATTTT. Its translation: CASSYPSGGGDTQYF.

Concerning this clone: Additional DNA sequences in this sample encode the identical CDR3. V and J are TRBV12-3 or TRBV12-4 and TRBJ1-1; D possibly corresponds to TRBD1 (6 bases). The CDR3 sequence is 13 residues long. The ends were cut back, 5 bases at V and 1 base at J, with 8 bases in the middle. In nucleotides, the CDR3 is TGTGCCAGCAGTCTGACAGGGAACACTGAAGCTTTCTTT. Protein sequence: CASSLTGNTEAFF.

This clone was recorded only once. The V gene is TRBV24-1, the J gene TRBJ2-3; unclear D gene. Trimming shortened V by 4 bases and J by 3 bases, and 10 bases separated the two germline ends. The length of the CDR3 is 14 residues. Germline V gene sequence: CDR1 KGHDR, CDR2 SFDVKD. The CDR3 bases are TGTGCCACCAGTGAGGACGGCGGAACAGATACGCAGTATTTT. The encoded protein is CATSEDGGTDTQYF.

J is TRBJ1-2 and V is TRBV6-2 or TRBV6-3; D ambiguous. Germline CDR1 is MNHEY and CDR2 is SVGEGT. The CDR3 consists of 14 residues. The germline V and J ends were trimmed by 3 bases and 7 bases, with 15 bases remaining between them. In nucleotides, the CDR3 is TGTGCCAGCAGTTATGTGACGGTAAAGATTGGCTACACCTTC. The encoded protein is CASSYVTVKIGYTF.

The CDR3 protein is CASSPRTGARTEAFF. In DNA, the CDR3 is TGTGCCAGCAGCCCAAGAACAGGGGCGAGGACTGAAGCTTTCTTT. The genes are TRBV5-4 and TRBJ1-1; 7 positions match TRBD1. The CDR3 has 15 amino acids. J gave up 5 bases and V 4 bases, and 11 bases lay outside the gene matches. CDR1 and CDR2 from the germline V gene are SGHNT and YYREEE (reference sequence).

V gene TRBV19 combines with J gene TRBJ1-1, with a weak D call TRBD1 (6 bases). The ends were cut back, 6 bases at V and 4 bases at J, with 15 bases in the middle. The germline CDR1 and CDR2 sequences are LNHDA and SQIVND (reference sequence). This CDR3 is built from 14 residues. CDR3 in amino acids: CASRDTGRGTEAFF. CDR3 in DNA: TGTGCCAGTAGGGACACAGGGAGGGGCACTGAAGCTTTCTTT.

The chain carries TRBV12-5 and TRBJ2-1; 7 nucleotides align to TRBD2. Trimming cost V 5 bases and J 2 bases; bases outside gene matches: 12. The CDR3 is 17 residues long. The germline V gene encodes CDR1 LGHNT and CDR2 FRNRAP. CDR3 nucleotide sequence: TGTGCTAGTGGTACCCCCGGACTGAGCGGGGCCTACAATGAGCAGTTCTTC. Translation: CASGTPGLSGAYNEQFF.

The V gene is TRBV4-3, the J gene TRBJ2-1; TRBD2 is a possible D gene (6 bases). This CDR3 is built from 16 residues. Trimming left V 4 bases short and J 7 bases short, with 20 bases between. Germline CDR1 is LGHNA and CDR2 is YSLEER. CDR3 in DNA: TGCGCCAGCAGCCTCTATCGGGCTATTGGGAGGAATGAGCAGTTCTTC. This encodes CASSLYRAIGRNEQFF.

J is TRBJ2-5 and V is TRBV11-3, with unresolved D. V was pared by 2 bases and J by 1 base, with 5 bases between. Germline CDR1 and CDR2: SGHNT and YENEEA. This CDR3 region has 13 residues. The CDR3 DNA sequence: TGTGCCAGCAGCTTATTTCCCCAAGAGACCCAGTACTTC. As protein: CASSLFPQETQYF.

Here the CDR3 reads CAINPTPSNQPQHF. The CDR3 DNA reads TGTGCCATCAACCCGACGCCGAGCAATCAGCCCCAGCATTTT. The chain couples TRBV10-3 to TRBJ1-5; D not resolved. CDR1 and CDR2 (germline): ENHRY, SYGVKD. This CDR3 has 14 amino acids. Deletions cut 7 bases from V and 1 base from J, with 11 bases between.

The chain recombines TRBV30 with TRBJ2-1; 7 bases match TRBD2. Germline lookup yields CDR1 GTSNPN and CDR2 SVGIG (reference sequence). V lost 5 bases, J lost 9 bases, and 13 bases stayed unmatched. The CDR3 extends over 14 amino acids. The CDR3 protein is CAWDPSGVGGEQFF. As DNA, the CDR3 is TGTGCCTGGGACCCTAGCGGTGTTGGGGGTGAGCAGTTCTTC.

This rearrangement joins TRBV13 to TRBJ2-2; either TRBD1 or TRBD2 may fit D (5 bases each). Germline V CDR1 and CDR2: PRHDT, FYEKMQ (reference sequence). The ends were cut back, 4 bases at V and 5 bases at J, with 14 bases in the middle. CDR3 length equals 15 residues. The CDR3 DNA sequence: TGTGCCAGCAGCTCAAGACAGACTATTACCGGGGAGCTGTTTTTT. Its translation is CASSSRQTITGELFF.

CDR3 protein: CASSQQGANYGYTF. The CDR3 nucleotides read TGTGCCAGCAGTCAACAGGGGGCCAACTATGGCTACACCTTC. The V and J genes are TRBV2 and TRBJ1-2; 9 bases line up with TRBD1. There are 14 residues in the CDR3. Germline values: CDR1 SNHLY, CDR2 FYNNEI. After removal of 5 bases from V and 2 bases from J, the junction contained 3 bases not matched to a gene.

In DNA, the CDR3 is TGTGCCAGCAGTCAGACTCCAGGGTTCTCTGAAGCTTTCTTT. As protein: CASSQTPGFSEAFF. V and J are TRBV7-8 and TRBJ1-1; a possible D gene is TRBD1 (5 bases). The V gene's germline CDR1 is SGHVS and CDR2 FQNEAQ. V shed 6 bases and J shed 6 bases, with 17 bases lying between them. CDR3 size: 14 residues. Supplemented by reference TRBV7-8 and TRBJ1-1, the full variable domain reads GAGVSQSPRYKVAKRGQDVALRCDPISGHVSLFWYQQALGQGPEFLTYFQNEAQLDKSGLPSDRFFAERPEGSVSTLKIQRTQQEDSAVYLCASSQTPGFSEAFFGQGTRLTVV.

The CDR3 reads CASFPAGRNEQFF. CDR3 sequence (DNA): TGTGCCAGCTTCCCGGCGGGGAGGAATGAGCAGTTCTTC. The rearrangement uses TRBV6-5 and TRBJ2-1; perhaps TRBD2 as D (6 bases). The CDR3 has 13 residues. The V end lost 8 bases, the J end lost 7 bases, and 15 bases lay between the germline ends. CDR1 and CDR2 from the germline V gene are MNHEY and SVGAGI.

This chain uses TRBV6-5 with TRBJ1-1, with D possibly TRBD1 on 6 matching bases. CDR3 length: 15 amino acids. V was pared by 5 bases and J by 1 base, with 14 bases between. CDR1 and CDR2 from the germline V gene are MNHEY and SVGAGI. This chain's CDR3 is CASSPTGKGNTEAFF. In DNA, the CDR3 is TGTGCCAGCAGTCCAACAGGGAAAGGGAACACTGAAGCTTTCTTT.

This clone appeared a single time. J is TRBJ1-2 and V is TRBV6-1, with D tentatively TRBD1 (5 bases). The length of the CDR3 is 15 residues. Trimming pared 0 bases from V and 0 bases from J, leaving 8 bases between. The V gene's germline CDR1 is MNHNS and CDR2 SASEGT. The CDR3 here is CASSEAGGSNYGYTF. CDR3 in DNA: TGTGCCAGCAGTGAAGCTGGGGGGTCTAACTATGGCTACACCTTC.

The rearrangement uses TRBV6-2 or TRBV6-3 and TRBJ1-1; D perhaps matches TRBD1 (6 bases). The germline V gene encodes CDR1 MNHEY and CDR2 SVGEGT. This CDR3 region has 14 residues. V shed 4 bases and J shed 4 bases, with 13 bases lying between them. DNA for the CDR3: TGTGCCAGCAGTTTCCAGACAGGCCCCACTGAAGCTTTCTTT. This encodes CASSFQTGPTEAFF.

The chain couples TRBV18 to TRBJ2-2; tentative D call: TRBD1 (6 bases). The V end lost 3 bases, the J end lost 6 bases, and 11 bases lay between the germline ends. The germline V gene has CDR1 KGHSH and CDR2 LQKENI. This CDR3 is 14 amino acids long. The CDR3 DNA is TGTGCCAGCTCACCCCCAGGGGAAGCCGGGGAGCTGTTTTTT. The encoded protein is CASSPPGEAGELFF.

In DNA, the CDR3 is TGTGCCAGCAGCTCCCGACAACTCCTCGGGTACAATGAGCAGTTCTTC. It is translated as CASSSRQLLGYNEQFF. The chain employs TRBV11-2 and TRBJ2-1; D uncertain. The V gene's germline CDR1 is SGHAT and CDR2 FQNNGV. The CDR3 totals 16 residues. The V end was cut by 4 bases, the J end by 4 bases, with 17 bases between.

V is TRBV19 and J is TRBJ2-3; unclear D gene. Trimming took off 5 bases at V and 8 bases at J, with 17 bases between the two ends. The CDR3 is 14 amino acids. Germline V lookup: CDR1 LNHDA, CDR2 SQIVND (reference sequence). The CDR3 region is CASSPAAIVATQYF. DNA for the CDR3: TGTGCCAGTAGTCCGGCGGCCATAGTGGCTACGCAGTATTTT.

The V and J genes are TRBV19 and TRBJ1-1; the match to TRBD1 covers 9 bases. The CDR3 contains 16 residues. The germline V gene encodes CDR1 LNHDA and CDR2 SQIVND (reference sequence). Trimming removed 5 bases from V and 1 base from J; junction bases left unmatched: 8. As DNA, the CDR3 is TGTGCCAGTAGTCCCCCGACGGGACAGGGGAACACTGAAGCTTTCTTT. Protein product: CASSPPTGQGNTEAFF.

This clone was seen once. The chain joins TRBV5-1 to TRBJ1-1, with 8 bases fitting TRBD1. This CDR3 contains 14 residues. CDR1 SGHRS and CDR2 YFSETQ come from the germline V gene. V shed 7 bases, J shed 2 bases, and the junction held 7 bases outside the gene matches. The CDR3 DNA sequence: TGCGCCAGCGGAATCGGGACAGGTAACACTGAAGCTTTCTTT. As protein: CASGIGTGNTEAFF. Together with reference TRBV5-1 and TRBJ1-1, the CDR3 gives the full variable domain: KAGVTQTPRYLIKTRGQQVTLSCSPISGHRSVSWYQQTPGQGLQFLFEYFSETQRNKGNFPGRFSGRQFSNSRSEMNVSTLELGDSALYLCASGIGTGNTEAFFGQGTRLTVV.

The chain joins TRBV7-9 to TRBJ1-3; no clear D gene. The CDR3 runs 11 residues. CDR1 is SEHNR and CDR2 is FQNEAQ in the germline V gene (reference sequence). The V and J ends lost 5 bases and 6 bases respectively, with 5 bases between them. CDR3 nucleotides: TGTGCCAGCAGCGAAATAAACACCATATATTTT. Residues: CASSEINTIYF.

The chain links TRBV5-1 to TRBJ1-1; D gene ambiguous. The CDR3 runs to 14 residues. Germline CDR1 is SGHRS and CDR2 is YFSETQ. Trimming pared 0 bases from V and 2 bases from J, leaving 8 bases between. The CDR3 is CASSLDTFNTEAFF. For the CDR3, the DNA is TGCGCCAGCAGCTTGGACACATTTAACACTGAAGCTTTCTTT. The whole variable domain, remainder taken from reference TRBV5-1 and TRBJ1-1, is KAGVTQTPRYLIKTRGQQVTLSCSPISGHRSVSWYQQTPGQGLQFLFEYFSETQRNKGNFPGRFSGRQFSNSRSEMNVSTLELGDSALYLCASSLDTFNTEAFFGQGTRLTVV.

The count of this clone is one. The chain couples TRBV7-9 to TRBJ1-1; D might be TRBD1 (6 bases). Trimming took 4 bases from V and 4 from J, leaving 13 bases between them. Germline V gives CDR1 SEHNR, CDR2 FQNEAQ (reference sequence). The CDR3 totals 14 residues. Written as DNA, the CDR3 is TGTGCCAGCAGCTCTCAGGGGAGGGCCACTGAAGCTTTCTTT. This sequence encodes CASSSQGRATEAFF. Using reference TRBV7-9 and TRBJ1-1 for the parts outside the CDR3, the full variable domain is DTGVSQNPRHKITKRGQNVTFRCDPISEHNRLYWYRQTLGQGPEFLTYFQNEAQLEKSRLLSDRFSAERPKGSFSTLEIQRTEQGDSAMYLCASSSQGRATEAFFGQGTRLTVV.